A single sample gave rise to the 13 T cell receptor beta chains below, sequenced in a study of identical twins. TCRdb called the 5' RACE reads again in MiXCR, with one record for every CDR3 protein. The table lists about 530,000 distinct CDR3 sequences, around 22% of them singletons. These data are also associated with another study on yellow fever vaccine responses in identical twins.

Input material: CD4+ T cells sorted from blood. Receptors were obtained from a woman between 18 and 29 years old in good health.

There are a few counts of this clonotype. The chain has TRBV12-3 or TRBV12-4 and TRBJ2-5, with a weak D call TRBD1 (5 bases). V was cut by 3 bases and J by 0 bases, with 11 bases left in between. The CDR3 extends over 15 amino acids. The CDR3 nucleotides read TGTGCCAGCAGTTTGCAAGGACAAAACCAAGAGACCCAGTACTTC. Translated, it gives CASSLQGQNQETQYF.

In its sample, this clonotype was seen a few times. This chain joins TRBV5-5 and TRBJ2-5; D unresolved. This CDR3 region has 15 residues. Per germline, CDR1 SGHKS and CDR2 YYEKEE (reference sequence). Trimming left V 4 bases short and J 5 bases short, with 18 bases between. The CDR3 DNA reads as TGTGCCAGCAGCAGATCGGCCCAGGCGCTCGAGACCCAGTACTTC. Amino acid sequence: CASSRSAQALETQYF.

This sequence joins TRBV11-3 and TRBJ2-3; D is ambiguous. Per germline, CDR1 SGHNT and CDR2 YENEEA. V was trimmed by 1 base and J by 6 bases, leaving 14 bases between them. The length of the CDR3 is 15 residues. The CDR3 bases are TGTGCCAGCAGCTTAGGGTTCGGCTTGCGCGATACGCAGTATTTT. Its translation is CASSLGFGLRDTQYF.

This clonotype has more than one count but fewer than ten. CDR3 residues: CSAPTLGGGSYNEQFF. The CDR3 coding sequence is TGCAGTGCGCCTACACTTGGTGGGGGCTCCTACAATGAGCAGTTCTTC. The chain is built from TRBV20-1 and TRBJ2-1; D tentatively fits TRBD1 or TRBD2 (5 bases each). Between the trimmed V and J ends, which lost 6 bases and 0 bases, there was a span of 18 bases. The CDR3 loop spans 16 amino acids. In germline, CDR1 is DFQATT, CDR2 SNEGSKA (reference sequence).

This clonotype was found a few times. The chain recombines TRBV20-1 with TRBJ2-1; 13 nucleotides agree with TRBD2. The CDR3 contains 15 residues. V gave up 6 bases and J gave up 2 bases; unmatched junction bases: 4. The germline gives CDR1 DFQATT, CDR2 SNEGSKA (reference sequence). The CDR3 bases are TGCAGTGCCCCCGGGACTAGCGGGGCCTACAATGAGCAGTTCTTC. It codes for CSAPGTSGAYNEQFF.

The gene calls are TRBV27 and TRBJ1-1, with 8 bases that match TRBD1. CDR1 and CDR2 (germline): MNHEY, SMNVEV (reference sequence). The CDR3 contains 14 residues. The J segment lost 7 bases and the V segment lost 5 bases, leaving 9 bases of the junction unmatched. The CDR3 is CASSPRTGRDEAFF. The CDR3 region has the DNA TGTGCCAGCAGTCCAAGGACAGGGCGGGATGAAGCTTTCTTT.

The chain employs TRBV4-1 and TRBJ2-4; 16 nucleotides match TRBD2. The CDR3 runs 18 residues. Trimming took 4 bases from V and 2 from J; bases not matched to a gene: 5. Looked up from germline, CDR1 is MGHRA and CDR2 is YSYEKL. The CDR3 sequence: CASSPGLAGGTTKNIQYF. The CDR3 DNA sequence: TGCGCCAGCAGCCCGGGACTAGCGGGAGGGACGACCAAAAACATTCAGTACTTC.

This clonotype was counted only a few times. The CDR3 reads CSARGDGLYEQYF. The CDR3 bases are TGCAGTGCTAGAGGGGACGGACTCTACGAGCAGTACTTC. The chain combines TRBV20-1 with TRBJ2-7, with D perhaps TRBD1 or TRBD2 (5 bases each). V was shortened by 1 base and J by 3 bases, with 10 bases between the two germline ends. There are 13 residues in the CDR3. Germline-derived CDR1 and CDR2 are DFQATT and SNEGSKA (reference sequence).

This clonotype was recorded a few times. The V gene is TRBV6-2 or TRBV6-3, the J gene TRBJ1-2; D may be TRBD1 (5 bases). V was clipped by 7 bases and J by 4 bases, with 16 bases between them. The CDR3 loop spans 14 amino acids. Germline V gives CDR1 MNHEY, CDR2 SVGEGT. CDR3 sequence (DNA): TGTGCCAGCATCGACAGCCAGGGTGCCTATGGCTACACCTTC. Its protein is CASIDSQGAYGYTF.

The chain joins TRBV10-3 to TRBJ2-6; maybe TRBD1 (6 bases). V was trimmed by 4 bases and J by 0 bases, leaving 10 bases between them. Germline V gene lookup returns CDR1 ENHRY and CDR2 SYGVKD. CDR3 length: 16 residues. The CDR3 nucleotides read TGTGCCATCAGTGCAGGGGAAAGCTCTGGGGCCAACGTCCTGACTTTC. It specifies CAISAGESSGANVLTF.

This clonotype appeared a few times. In DNA form, the CDR3 reads TGCGCCAGCAGTGTGGGGCAGGGAGATTCACCCCTCCACTTT. It yields the protein CASSVGQGDSPLHF. This chain links TRBV10-1 with TRBJ1-6; tentative D call: TRBD1 (5 bases). The CDR3 length is 14 residues. Germline values: CDR1 WNHNN, CDR2 SYGVQD (reference sequence). V gave up 4 bases and J gave up 8 bases, with 12 bases separating them.

CDR3 nucleotide sequence: TGTGCCAGCAGCAAACGGGACAGGGGCAAAGTGGATACGCAGTATTTT. Translating gives CASSKRDRGKVDTQYF. The chain uses TRBV5-8 and TRBJ2-3; 10 positions match TRBD1. CDR1 and CDR2 from the germline V gene are SGHTS and YDEGEE. The CDR3 length is 16 residues. After removal of 4 bases from V and 6 bases from J, the junction contained 11 bases not matched to a gene. Drawing the rest from reference TRBV5-8 and TRBJ2-3, the complete variable domain is EAGVTQSPTHLIKTRGQQATLRCSPISGHTSVYWYQQALGLGLQFLLWYDEGEERNRGNFPPRFSGRQFPNYSSELNVNALELEDSALYLCASSKRDRGKVDTQYFGPGTRLTVL.

In this sample, this clonotype turned up a few times. This chain joins TRBV20-1 and TRBJ2-3; tentatively, D is TRBD1 (6 bases). Trimming stripped 3 bases from V and 2 bases from J, with 15 bases between. The CDR3 totals 15 residues. Germline CDR1 reads DFQATT; CDR2 reads SNEGSKA (reference sequence). The CDR3 nucleotides are TGCAGTGCTAGCCGGCGGACAGACGACACAGATACGCAGTATTTT. It specifies CSASRRTDDTDTQYF.